The 8 T cell receptor beta chains presented below share a single source sample, sequenced in a study of control samples from healthy donors and cancer patients. The table came from immunoSEQ multiplex PCR; TCRdb's copy has only in-frame clones and leaves some out. This table holds 82,000 or so clones, 94% found once. The material sequenced was blood. The receptors stem from a woman aged 18 to 35 in good health.

V and J are TRBV19 and TRBJ2-7, with 9 bases lining up with TRBD2. Germline values: CDR1 LNHDA, CDR2 SQIVND (reference sequence). The CDR3 sequence is 15 residues long. J gave up 3 bases and V 3 bases, and 6 bases lay outside the gene matches. The CDR3 DNA reads as TGTGCCAGTAGTATCCAGGCTAGCGGGGTCTACGAGCAGTACTTC. This codes for CASSIQASGVYEQYF.

The chain couples TRBV24-1 to TRBJ2-1, with D perhaps matching TRBD2 (7 bases). V gave up 5 bases and J gave up 7 bases, with 14 bases separating them. This CDR3 has 14 amino acids. CDR1 is KGHDR and CDR2 is SFDVKD in the germline V gene. In DNA form, the CDR3 reads TGTGCCACCAGTGTCCCGGGGGGCAGGAATGAGCAGTTCTTC. Its translation: CATSVPGGRNEQFF.

This rearrangement joins TRBV20-1 to TRBJ2-7; no firm D call. This CDR3 comprises 11 residues. V was cut by 1 base and J by 5 bases, with 6 bases left in between. Germline lookup yields CDR1 DFQATT and CDR2 SNEGSKA (reference sequence). CDR3 in amino acids: CSARVWDEQYF. Here the CDR3 DNA reads TGCAGTGCTAGAGTTTGGGACGAGCAGTACTTC.

Written as DNA, the CDR3 is TGCGCCAGCAGCCATGGACAGGCGAAATTGGACGAGCAGTACTTC. Amino acid sequence: CASSHGQAKLDEQYF. The V and J genes are TRBV4-1 and TRBJ2-7; 7 bases are a match to TRBD1. This CDR3 contains 15 residues. V gave up 3 bases and J gave up 5 bases; unmatched junction bases: 10. Germline-derived CDR1 and CDR2 are MGHRA and YSYEKL.

The chain is built from TRBV19 and TRBJ1-1; 9 bases agree with TRBD1. The J segment lost 0 bases and the V segment lost 11 bases, leaving 4 bases of the junction unmatched. Germline loops: CDR1 LNHDA, CDR2 SQIVND (reference sequence). The CDR3 spans 13 residues. The DNA of the CDR3 is TGTGCCTCCGGGACAGGGCTGAACACTGAAGCTTTCTTT. The encoded protein is CASGTGLNTEAFF.

This chain links TRBV18 with TRBJ1-5; 9 nucleotides match TRBD1. The length of the CDR3 is 15 residues. V was clipped by 2 bases and J by 3 bases; unmatched bases: 2. Germline CDR1 reads KGHSH; CDR2 reads LQKENI. This CDR3 is CASSPGDRDNQPQHF. DNA of the CDR3: TGTGCCAGCTCACCAGGGGACAGGGACAATCAGCCCCAGCATTTT. Full variable domain (missing parts from reference TRBV18 and TRBJ1-5): NAGVMQNPRHLVRRRGQEARLRCSPMKGHSHVYWYRQLPEEGLKFMVYLQKENIIDESGMPKERFSAEFPKEGPSILRIQQVVRGDSAAYFCASSPGDRDNQPQHFGDGTRLSIL.

The V and J genes are TRBV28 and TRBJ2-5, with D perhaps TRBD2 (5 bases). CDR1 MDHEN and CDR2 SYDVKM come from the germline V gene. This CDR3 is 14 amino acids long. V gave up 7 bases and J gave up 1 base, with 13 bases separating them. CDR3 loop: CASKTTGFQETQYF. The CDR3 DNA is TGTGCCAGCAAGACAACGGGGTTCCAAGAGACCCAGTACTTC.

The CDR3 region is CAISGDYSYNEQFF. CDR3 nucleotides: TGTGCCATCAGTGGGGACTACTCCTACAATGAGCAGTTCTTC. The V call is TRBV10-3, the J call TRBJ2-1; 7 bases agree with TRBD2. Losses at the gene ends were 4 bases for V and 0 bases for J; bases not matched to a gene: 0. The CDR3 totals 14 residues. Germline values: CDR1 ENHRY, CDR2 SYGVKD.